The rows below give T cell receptor beta chains drawn from one sample of a study of blood T cell repertoires in COVID-19. Repertoires were generated with immunoSEQ multiplex PCR, while TCRdb's copy carries only in-frame clones and drops some. The repertoire consists of 110,000 to 150,000 clones, with 70% to 80% occurring once and the leading ten covering around 4%. The sample consisted of peripheral blood. All receptors derive from a man in his 60s with acute or convalescent COVID-19. The CDR3 runs from the conserved cysteine through the conserved F or W. The D gene is left open where the match is weak. Clone size is shown for a subset of rows, as once, few, many or a class of expanded clone.

>TRBJ1-2|.|.|12|TRBV24-1
TGTGCCACCAGCCGGTCTAACTATGGCTACACCTTC
CATSRSNYGYTF
>TRBJ2-3|TRBD2|.|15|TRBV7-9
TGTGCCAGCAGCTTGACTAGCGGAAGCACAGATACGCAGTATTTT
CASSLTSGSTDTQYF
>TRBJ2-3|TRBD2|.|15|TRBV5-1
TGCGCCAGCAGCGGGGGGGTAGCGGGAGCGGATACGCAGTATTTT
CASSGGVAGADTQYF
>TRBJ2-2|TRBD1|.|14|TRBV24-1
TGTGCCACTGGGTGGACAGGGTCCACCGGGGAGCTGTTTTTT
CATGWTGSTGELFF
>TRBJ2-7|.|.|13|TRBV7-8
TGTGCCAGCAGGCCGGGACTTTCCTACGAGCAGTACTTC
CASRPGLSYEQYF
>TRBJ2-1|.|once|13|TRBV7-8
TGTGCCAGCAGCTCACCAATTGTAGTGGAGCAGTTCTTC
CASSSPIVVEQFF
>TRBJ1-1|.|.|11|TRBV5-1
TGCGCCAGCAGCTTGGAGAGAGAAGCTTTCTTT
CASSLEREAFF
>TRBJ2-2|.|.|13|TRBV14
TGTGCCAGCAGCCAACTTAGCGGAGGGGAGCTGTTTTTT
CASSQLSGGELFF
>TRBJ2-1|.|.|12|TRBV7-8
TGTGCCAGCAGCTTATGGGGGGATGAGCAGTTCTTC
CASSLWGDEQFF
>TRBJ2-1|TRBD2|.|18|TRBV11-3
TGTGCCAGCAGCCTCAGGGCGGGAGGGTTTGGCTCCTACAATGAGCAGTTCTTC
CASSLRAGGFGSYNEQFF
>TRBJ1-2|TRBD1|.|14|TRBV9
TGTGCCAGCAGCGGGACAGGGGGCTACTATGGCTACACCTTC
CASSGTGGYYGYTF
>TRBJ2-1|TRBD2|.|16|TRBV11-3
TGTGCCAGCAGCTTAGGACTAGCGGGAGGTTACAATGAGCAGTTCTTC
CASSLGLAGGYNEQFF
>TRBJ2-1|.|few|11|TRBV7-2
TGTGCCAGCAGCCCAGACTTAGAGCAGTTCTTC
CASSPDLEQFF